Below, one T cell receptor beta chain is given with its context. The antigen is not known. Libraries of TRB cDNA were made by 5' RACE and carried UMIs. TCRdb re-called the 5' RACE reads; every CDR3 protein appears as one record, without DNA. This table holds roughly 100,000 distinct CDR3 sequences. There are 13 residues in the CDR3. CDR1 is SGHAT, CDR2 FQNNGV, per germline. This record belongs to a study of CXCR3-negative and CXCR3-positive naive CD8 T cells. Notes on the study in general: CXCR3-negative naive cells had less hydrophobic TRB CDR3s than did CXCR3-positive naive cells.

The chain links TRBV11-2 to TRBJ2-5; the TRBD1 assignment by TCRdb is unverifiable without DNA. Sequenced: naive CXCR3+ CD8+ T cells from blood. Subset of the sample: CD45RO-CCR7+CD27+CD95- naive CD8+ T cells expressing CXCR3 (TNR3+). The clonotype was recovered from a human donor in good health. Some clones in this sample may be carry-over from other donors' samples. The CDR3 region is CASATQGGETQYF.